The sequence of this T cell receptor (beta chain) was determined in a study of T cells in Graves' hyperthyroidism and ophthalmopathy. 10 ml of fresh peripheral blood supplied the PBMCs. Amplification of TCR beta CDR3 regions used RNA as the template. A set of HTBI primers served as the primers for a first-round RT-PCR of the TCR CDR3. One entry per CDR3 protein, called by TCRdb with MiXCR from the multiplex PCR reads. The data show a few hundred thousand distinct CDR3 sequences, with about a sixth seen just once and 2.5% to 4% held by the top ten. After removal of 0 bases from V and 6 bases from J, the junction contained 20 bases not matched to a gene. The CDR3 loop spans 19 amino acids. In germline, CDR1 is ENHRY, CDR2 SYGVKD.

Sequences were obtained from blood. The TCR comes from a woman aged 40 to 50 with Graves' ophthalmopathy. The chain couples TRBV10-3 to TRBJ2-7; the match to TRBD2 covers 7 bases. The CDR3: CAISESNFASGEASGEQYF. The CDR3 bases are TGTGCCATCAGTGAGTCGAATTTTGCAAGCGGGGAGGCCAGCGGCGAGCAGTACTTC.